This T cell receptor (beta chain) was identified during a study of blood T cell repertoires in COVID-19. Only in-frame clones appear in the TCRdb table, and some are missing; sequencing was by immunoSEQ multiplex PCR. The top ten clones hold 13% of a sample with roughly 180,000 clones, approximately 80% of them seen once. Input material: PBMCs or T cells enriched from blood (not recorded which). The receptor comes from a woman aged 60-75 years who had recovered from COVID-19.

The CDR3 spells CASSMEPTGASNQPQHF. DNA of the CDR3: TGTGCCAGTAGTATGGAGCCAACAGGGGCTAGCAATCAGCCCCAGCATTTT. The gene calls are TRBV19 and TRBJ1-5, with TRBD1 identical over 7 bases. Germline CDR1 and CDR2: LNHDA and SQIVND (reference sequence). The CDR3 is 17 amino acids. J lost 0 bases, V lost 3 bases, and 8 bases had no gene match.